A selection of T cell receptor beta chains follows, all from one sample in a study of blood T cell repertoires in COVID-19. TCRdb's table, derived via immunoSEQ multiplex PCR, lists solely in-frame clones and lacks some. The sample includes roughly 290,000 clones, approximately 83% seen only once; the top ten take roughly 4%. Material: PBMCs or T cells enriched from blood (not recorded which). Receptors originate from a woman in her twenties or thirties who had recovered from COVID-19. The CDR3 runs from the conserved cysteine through the conserved F or W. Fields, in order: V gene, J gene, clone size, D gene, CDR3 protein, CDR3 DNA. A D gene is named only where the DNA matches it firmly. For some rows the clone size is stated as once, few or many, or as a class when expanded; others skip it.

TRBV4-2	TRBJ2-6	.	TRBD1	CASSLPGTGPSGANVLTF	TGTGCCAGCAGCCTGCCCGGGACAGGCCCCTCTGGGGCCAACGTCCTGACTTTC
TRBV28	TRBJ2-2	.	TRBD1	CASSRRTGNTGELFF	TGTGCCAGCAGCCGACGGACAGGGAACACCGGGGAGCTGTTTTTT
TRBV11-2	TRBJ1-6	once	.	CASSLVLGRASSYNSPLHF	TGTGCCAGCAGCTTAGTCCTGGGCAGGGCGAGCTCCTATAATTCACCCCTCCACTTT
TRBV5-6	TRBJ2-7	.	TRBD1	CASSSQRTGGYEQYF	TGTGCCAGCAGCTCACAAAGGACAGGGGGCTACGAGCAGTACTTC
TRBV21-1	TRBJ2-7	.	.	CASSKVPTGDEQYF	TGTGCCAGCAGCAAAGTACCTACAGGGGACGAGCAGTACTTC
TRBV28	TRBJ2-4	.	.	CATLQVAKNIQYF	TGTGCCACCCTCCAGGTAGCCAAAAACATTCAGTACTTC
TRBV20-1	TRBJ2-5	.	.	CSASLADRETQYF	TGCAGTGCTAGTCTGGCGGATAGGGAGACCCAGTACTTC
TRBV2	TRBJ1-2	.	TRBD1	CASTRDREVYGYTF	TGTGCCAGCACCCGGGACAGGGAAGTCTATGGCTACACCTTC
TRBV19	TRBJ2-2	.	TRBD1	CASSMEDREMAANTGELFF	TGTGCCAGTAGTATGGAGGACAGGGAAATGGCAGCGAACACCGGGGAGCTGTTTTTT
TRBV2	TRBJ1-2	.	TRBD1	CASIGTAGRVGSYTF	TGTGCCAGCATCGGGACAGCCGGACGGGTCGGTAGCTACACCTTC
TRBV7-2	TRBJ2-7	.	TRBD2	CASSSGLAREQYF	TGTGCCAGCAGCTCAGGACTAGCTCGGGAGCAGTACTTC
TRBV28	TRBJ1-1	once	.	CASSLWGDEAFF	TGTGCCAGCAGTCTCTGGGGGGATGAAGCTTTCTTT
TRBV11-1	TRBJ1-1	.	.	CASSYRLMNTEAFF	TGTGCCAGCAGCTACCGGTTGATGAACACTGAAGCTTTCTTT
TRBV2	TRBJ2-5	.	TRBD2	CASSEESGGGTQETQYF	TGTGCCAGCAGTGAAGAGAGTGGCGGGGGGACTCAAGAGACCCAGTACTTC
TRBV28	TRBJ2-7	few	.	CASSLGLPVQYF	TGTGCCAGCAGTTTAGGGCTCCCCGTGCAGTACTTC
TRBV25-1	TRBJ2-5	.	.	CASSLQGIGTQYF	TGTGCCAGCAGTTTACAGGGTATCGGGACCCAGTACTTC
TRBV6-4	TRBJ2-1	few	.	CASSDDEVGEQFF	TGTGCCAGCAGTGACGATGAAGTCGGTGAGCAGTTCTTC
TRBV5-1	TRBJ2-7	.	.	CASSLESGYEQYF	TGCGCCAGCAGCTTGGAGTCAGGCTACGAGCAGTACTTC
TRBV9	TRBJ1-2	.	TRBD1	CASSVVRGPGNYGYTF	TGTGCCAGCAGCGTAGTCAGGGGGCCCGGGAACTATGGCTACACCTTC
TRBV7-2	TRBJ2-5	.	.	CASSLLYRAPLQETQYF	TGTGCCAGCAGCTTGTTGTACAGGGCCCCTCTTCAAGAGACCCAGTACTTC
TRBV28	TRBJ2-7	.	.	CASSFPGFGGAVGEQYF	TGTGCCAGCAGTTTCCCCGGATTCGGAGGGGCAGTGGGCGAGCAGTACTTC
TRBV5-1	TRBJ1-1	.	.	CASSRTGLQNTEAFF	TGCGCCAGCAGCCGAACGGGTCTCCAGAACACTGAAGCTTTCTTT
TRBV10-3	TRBJ2-3	.	.	CAISEKGADTQYF	TGTGCCATCAGTGAGAAGGGGGCAGATACGCAGTATTTT
TRBV28	TRBJ2-3	.	TRBD2	CASSLGGLWGTSGSTDTQYF	TGTGCCAGCAGTTTAGGGGGTTTGTGGGGGACTAGCGGGAGCACAGATACGCAGTATTTT
TRBV19	TRBJ2-1	.	.	CASSLDSASSYNEQFF	TGTGCCAGTAGTCTAGACAGCGCTAGCTCCTACAATGAGCAGTTCTTC
TRBV29-1	TRBJ1-2	.	.	CSVARARYGYTF	TGCAGCGTAGCCAGGGCGCGCTATGGCTACACCTTC